Below, one TCR beta chain is given with its context. The target of this receptor is not known. Per-base qualities were not stored, and no clone one base away is much larger. Compared with germline, V lacks 2 bases and J lacks 5 bases; bases without a gene match: 6. The CDR3 runs 15 amino acids, cysteine and phenylalanine included. Here the CDR3 DNA is all that survives: 45 bases in frame from base 1. From a lookup of the germline V gene, CDR1 and CDR2 are MGHRA and YSYEKL. The receptor library was made with the immunoSEQ multiplex PCR assay. RNA was extracted from all samples and reverse transcribed into cDNA, which served as template for TCR sequencing. SuperScript III was used for first-strand cDNA synthesis, primed with a 2:1 mix of oligo-dT and random hexamers. A synthetic immune receptor repertoire was used to gauge amplification bias, and whatever bias remained was removed computationally. In the original analysis: Raw reads were preprocessed to remove errors, and CDR3 was defined according to IMGT conventions as the region from the conserved cysteine to phenylalanine. Clonality was calculated as 1 minus Shannon entropy normalized by log2 of the number of productive unique TCRs. Whether each scalp clone was CD4 or CD8 was inferred by checking scalp TCRbeta sequences against the CD4 and CD8 repertoires from sorted blood. TCRdb carries this immuneACCESS record with in-frame sequences only. Its versions omit some clonotypes, under half of them owing to an unresolved V gene in the studies checked, with the rest unexplained. V, J and clone size are taken as reported in that table, and D and trimming were inferred from the DNA itself. The table for this sample lists about 130,000 clones; 58% of them were counted only once. The ten largest clones add up to about 4.9% of the sample.

This entry belongs to a study of CD8+ T cells in alopecia areata (dated by TCRdb to the late 2010s). At the level of the whole study: Treated patients were enrolled in an open-label pilot trial of oral tofacitinib, 5 to 10 mg twice daily, for moderate-to-severe alopecia areata. The RNA source kit depended on sample type: the PAXgene miRNA kit for fixed scalp, the miRNeasy kit for PBMCs, and the RNeasy kit for mouse skin. Scalp clonality was compared among normal scalp (n=4), patchy alopecia areata scalp (n=8), and alopecia totalis/universalis scalp (n=8). Amplification of TCRbeta CDR3 regions was done by immunoSEQ multiplex PCR using 35 Vbeta forward primers and 13 Jbeta reverse primers. In humans, TCRbeta sequencing was performed on scalp tissue and on sorted CD4+ and CD8+ peripheral blood T cells from healthy controls and from patients with patchy or totalis/universalis alopecia areata. Tofacitinib was administered for 6 to 18 months, and 6 months of follow-up off drug were then conducted to assess delayed response and recurrence. Patients on tofacitinib were biopsied at baseline and after 4 and 24 weeks of treatment, and several of the patients also had a later scalp biopsy. To study T cell clonal expansion in alopecia areata, the researchers applied high-throughput TCRbeta sequencing to both the C3H/HeJ mouse model and human patients. What the study reported, not specific to this receptor: Compared with mice, TCR sequences shared between patients were less clear, possibly partly because of HLA diversity across the patient population. Compared with normal scalp, lesional scalp, particularly in alopecia totalis/universalis, had higher clonality and more expanded CD8+ clones, which suggests antigenic drive. Resident alphabeta T cells in normal human skin are also sequenced, complicating scalp TCR repertoire analysis, unlike mouse skin dominated by gammadelta T cells.

Interpreted using the paper, the time point label stands for: baseline before oral tofacitinib. Lesional scalp punch biopsies and peripheral blood were obtained from alopecia areata patients. After PBMCs were isolated by density centrifugation and stained for CD3, CD4 and CD8, a FACSAria was used to sort CD4+ and CD8+ T cells. The sequence is built from TRBV4-1 and TRBJ1-2; 9 junctional bases match TRBD1. Source: CD4+ T cells sorted from blood, taken at week 0. This TCR came from a human donor with alopecia areata. The sequence in DNA is TGCGCCAGCAGCCAATCGGGACAGGGCTCTTATGGCTACACCTTC. This translates into CASSQSGQGSYGYTF.